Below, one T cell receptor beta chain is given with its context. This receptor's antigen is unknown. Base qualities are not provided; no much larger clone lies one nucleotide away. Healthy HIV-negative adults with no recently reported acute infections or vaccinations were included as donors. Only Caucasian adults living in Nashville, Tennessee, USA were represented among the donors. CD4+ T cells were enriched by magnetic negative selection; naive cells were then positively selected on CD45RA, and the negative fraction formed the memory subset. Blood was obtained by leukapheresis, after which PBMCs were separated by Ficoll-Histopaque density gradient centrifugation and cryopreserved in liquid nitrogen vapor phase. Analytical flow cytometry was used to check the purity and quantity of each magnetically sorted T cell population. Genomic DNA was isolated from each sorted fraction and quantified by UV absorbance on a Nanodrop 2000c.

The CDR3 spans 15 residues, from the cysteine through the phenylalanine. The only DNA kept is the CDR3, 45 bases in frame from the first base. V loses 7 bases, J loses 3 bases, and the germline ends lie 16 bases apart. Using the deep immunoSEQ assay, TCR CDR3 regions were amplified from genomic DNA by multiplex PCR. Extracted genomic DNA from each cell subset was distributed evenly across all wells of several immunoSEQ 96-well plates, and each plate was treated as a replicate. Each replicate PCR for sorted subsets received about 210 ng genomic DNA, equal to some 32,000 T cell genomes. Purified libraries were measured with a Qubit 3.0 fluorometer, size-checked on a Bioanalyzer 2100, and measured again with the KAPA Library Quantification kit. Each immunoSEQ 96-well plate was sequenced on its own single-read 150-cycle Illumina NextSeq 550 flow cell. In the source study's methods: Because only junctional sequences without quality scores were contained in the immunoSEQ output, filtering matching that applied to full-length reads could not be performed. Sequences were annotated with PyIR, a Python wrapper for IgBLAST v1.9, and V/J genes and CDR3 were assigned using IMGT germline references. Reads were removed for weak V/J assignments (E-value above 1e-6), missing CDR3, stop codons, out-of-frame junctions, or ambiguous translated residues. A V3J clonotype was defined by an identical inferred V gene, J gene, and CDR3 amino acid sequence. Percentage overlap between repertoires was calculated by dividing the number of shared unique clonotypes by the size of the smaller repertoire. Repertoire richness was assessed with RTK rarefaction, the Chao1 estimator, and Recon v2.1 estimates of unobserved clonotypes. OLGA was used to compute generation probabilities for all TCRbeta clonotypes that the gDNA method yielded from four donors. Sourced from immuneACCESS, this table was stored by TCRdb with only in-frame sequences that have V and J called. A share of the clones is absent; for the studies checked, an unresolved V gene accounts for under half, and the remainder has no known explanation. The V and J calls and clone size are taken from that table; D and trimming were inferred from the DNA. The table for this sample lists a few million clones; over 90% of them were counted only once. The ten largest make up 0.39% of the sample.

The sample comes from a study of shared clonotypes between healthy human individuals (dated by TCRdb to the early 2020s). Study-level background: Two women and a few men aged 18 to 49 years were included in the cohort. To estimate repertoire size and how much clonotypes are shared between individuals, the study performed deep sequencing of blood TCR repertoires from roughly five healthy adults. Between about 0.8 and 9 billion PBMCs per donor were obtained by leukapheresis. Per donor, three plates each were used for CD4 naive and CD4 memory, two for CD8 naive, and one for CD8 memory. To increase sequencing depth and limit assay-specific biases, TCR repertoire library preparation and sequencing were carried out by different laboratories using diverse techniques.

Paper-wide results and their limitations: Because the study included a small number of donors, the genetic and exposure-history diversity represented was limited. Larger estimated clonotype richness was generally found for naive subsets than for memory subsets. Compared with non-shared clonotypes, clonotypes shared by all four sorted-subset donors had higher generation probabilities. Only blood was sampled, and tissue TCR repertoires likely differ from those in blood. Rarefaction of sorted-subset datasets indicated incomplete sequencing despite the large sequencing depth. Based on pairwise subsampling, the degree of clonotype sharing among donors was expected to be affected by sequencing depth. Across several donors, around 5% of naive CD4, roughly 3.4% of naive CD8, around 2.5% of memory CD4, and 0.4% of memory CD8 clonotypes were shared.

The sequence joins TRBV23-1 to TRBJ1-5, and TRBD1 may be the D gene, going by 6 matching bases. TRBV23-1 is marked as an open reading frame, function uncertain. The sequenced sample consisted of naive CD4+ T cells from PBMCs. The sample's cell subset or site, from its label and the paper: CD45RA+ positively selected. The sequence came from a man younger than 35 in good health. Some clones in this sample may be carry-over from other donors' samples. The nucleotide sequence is TGCGCCAGCACCATTAGGGGGGGGGTCAATCAGCCCCAGCATTTT. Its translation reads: CASTIRGGVNQPQHF.